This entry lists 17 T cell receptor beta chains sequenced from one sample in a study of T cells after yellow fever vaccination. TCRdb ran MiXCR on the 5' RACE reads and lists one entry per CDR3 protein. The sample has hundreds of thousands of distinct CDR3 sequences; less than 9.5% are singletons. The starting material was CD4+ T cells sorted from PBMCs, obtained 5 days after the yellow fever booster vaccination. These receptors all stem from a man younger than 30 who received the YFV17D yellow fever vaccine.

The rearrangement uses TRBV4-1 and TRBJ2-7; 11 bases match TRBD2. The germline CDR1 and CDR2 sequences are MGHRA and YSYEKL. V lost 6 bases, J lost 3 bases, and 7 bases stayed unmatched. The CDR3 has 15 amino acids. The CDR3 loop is CASSLAGTSGYEQYF. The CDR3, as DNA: TGCGCCAGCAGTCTAGCCGGGACTAGCGGCTACGAGCAGTACTTC.

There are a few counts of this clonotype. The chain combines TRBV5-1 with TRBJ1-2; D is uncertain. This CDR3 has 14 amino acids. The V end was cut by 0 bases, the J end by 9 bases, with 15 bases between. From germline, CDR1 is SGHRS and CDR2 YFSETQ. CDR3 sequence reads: CASSLGTGANRYTF. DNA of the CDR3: TGCGCCAGCAGCTTGGGTACCGGTGCCAATCGCTACACCTTC. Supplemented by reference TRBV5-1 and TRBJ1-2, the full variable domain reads KAGVTQTPRYLIKTRGQQVTLSCSPISGHRSVSWYQQTPGQGLQFLFEYFSETQRNKGNFPGRFSGRQFSNSRSEMNVSTLELGDSALYLCASSLGTGANRYTFGSGTRLTVV.

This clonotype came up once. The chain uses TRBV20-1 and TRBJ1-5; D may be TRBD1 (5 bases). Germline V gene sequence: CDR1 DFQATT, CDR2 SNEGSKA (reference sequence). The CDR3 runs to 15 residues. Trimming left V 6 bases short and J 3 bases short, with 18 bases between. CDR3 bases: TGCAGTGCCAATCAGACAGTGGGCCTCAATCAGCCCCAGCATTTT. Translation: CSANQTVGLNQPQHF.

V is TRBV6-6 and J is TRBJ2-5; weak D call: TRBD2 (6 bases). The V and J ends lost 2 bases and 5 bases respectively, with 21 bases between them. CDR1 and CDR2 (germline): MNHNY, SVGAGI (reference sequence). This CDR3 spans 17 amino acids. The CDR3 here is CASSYGVSPWRVETQYF. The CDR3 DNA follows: TGTGCCAGCAGTTACGGGGTGTCGCCCTGGAGGGTGGAGACCCAGTACTTC.

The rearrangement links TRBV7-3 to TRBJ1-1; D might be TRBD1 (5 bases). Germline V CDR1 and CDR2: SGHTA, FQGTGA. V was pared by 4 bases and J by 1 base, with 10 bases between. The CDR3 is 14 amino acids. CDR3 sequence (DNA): TGTGCCAGCAGCTCGCAAGGGACGAACACTGAAGCTTTCTTT. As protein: CASSSQGTNTEAFF.

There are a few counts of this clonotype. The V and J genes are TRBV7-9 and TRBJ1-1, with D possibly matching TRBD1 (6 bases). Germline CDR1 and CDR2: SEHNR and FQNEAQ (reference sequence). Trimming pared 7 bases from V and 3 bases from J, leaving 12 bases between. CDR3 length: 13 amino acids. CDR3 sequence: CASTTGGHTEAFF. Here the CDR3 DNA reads TGTGCCAGCACCACCGGGGGGCACACTGAAGCTTTCTTT.

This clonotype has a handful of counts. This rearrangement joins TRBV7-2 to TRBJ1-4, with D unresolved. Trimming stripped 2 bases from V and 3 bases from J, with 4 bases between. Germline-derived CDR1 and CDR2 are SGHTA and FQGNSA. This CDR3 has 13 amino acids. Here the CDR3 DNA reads TGTGCCAGCAGCTTAAACCCTAATGAAAAACTGTTTTTT. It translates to CASSLNPNEKLFF.

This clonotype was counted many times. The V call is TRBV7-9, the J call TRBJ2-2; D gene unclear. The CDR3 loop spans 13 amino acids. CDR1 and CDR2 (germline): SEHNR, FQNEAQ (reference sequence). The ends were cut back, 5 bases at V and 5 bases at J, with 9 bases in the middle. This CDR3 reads CASSGVTTGELFF. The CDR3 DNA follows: TGTGCCAGCAGCGGAGTTACTACCGGGGAGCTGTTTTTT. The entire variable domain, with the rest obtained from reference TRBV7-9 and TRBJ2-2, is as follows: DTGVSQNPRHKITKRGQNVTFRCDPISEHNRLYWYRQTLGQGPEFLTYFQNEAQLEKSRLLSDRFSAERPKGSFSTLEIQRTEQGDSAMYLCASSGVTTGELFFGEGSRLTVL.

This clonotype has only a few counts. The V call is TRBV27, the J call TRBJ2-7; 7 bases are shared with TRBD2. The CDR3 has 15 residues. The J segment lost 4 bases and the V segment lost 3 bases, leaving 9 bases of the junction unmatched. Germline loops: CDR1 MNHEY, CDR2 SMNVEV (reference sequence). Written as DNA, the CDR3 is TGTGCCAGCAGTTTTGCGGGGACCGGGAGGTACGAGCAGTACTTC. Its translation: CASSFAGTGRYEQYF.

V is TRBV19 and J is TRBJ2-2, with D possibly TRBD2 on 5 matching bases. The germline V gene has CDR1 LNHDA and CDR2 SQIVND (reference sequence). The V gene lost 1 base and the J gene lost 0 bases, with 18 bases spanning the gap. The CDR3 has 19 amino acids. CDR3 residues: CASSIGNPLVTTNTGELFF. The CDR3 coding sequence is TGTGCCAGTAGTATAGGGAACCCACTAGTGACCACGAACACCGGGGAGCTGTTTTTT.

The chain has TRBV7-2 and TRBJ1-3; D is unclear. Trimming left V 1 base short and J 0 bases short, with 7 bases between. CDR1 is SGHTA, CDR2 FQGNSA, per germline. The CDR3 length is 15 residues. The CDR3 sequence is CASSLVSASGNTIYF. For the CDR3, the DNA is TGTGCCAGCAGCTTAGTCTCGGCCTCTGGAAACACCATATATTTT.

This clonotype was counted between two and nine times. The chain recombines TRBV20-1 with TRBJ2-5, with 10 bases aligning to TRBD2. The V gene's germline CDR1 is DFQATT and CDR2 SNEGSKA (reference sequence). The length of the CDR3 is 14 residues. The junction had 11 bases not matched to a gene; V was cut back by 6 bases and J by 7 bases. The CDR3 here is CSAPPLAGERTQYF. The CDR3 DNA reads TGCAGTGCCCCTCCCCTAGCGGGGGAGCGGACCCAGTACTTC.

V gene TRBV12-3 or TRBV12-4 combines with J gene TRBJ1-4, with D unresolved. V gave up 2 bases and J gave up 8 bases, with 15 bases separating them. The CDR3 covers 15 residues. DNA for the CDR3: TGTGCCAGCAGTTTAATGTCAGTTGGGATAGAAAAACTGTTTTTT. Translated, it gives CASSLMSVGIEKLFF.

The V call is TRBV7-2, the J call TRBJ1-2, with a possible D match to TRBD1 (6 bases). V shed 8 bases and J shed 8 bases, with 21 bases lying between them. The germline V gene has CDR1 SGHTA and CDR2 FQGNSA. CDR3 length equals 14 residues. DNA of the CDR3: TGTGCCAGCGCCCCAAGCGACAGGATTGTAGGCTACACCTTC. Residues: CASAPSDRIVGYTF. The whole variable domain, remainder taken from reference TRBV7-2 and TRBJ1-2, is GAGVSQSPSNKVTEKGKDVELRCDPISGHTALYWYRQSLGQGLEFLIYFQGNSAPDKSGLPSDRFSAERTGGSVSTLTIQRTQQEDSAVYLCASAPSDRIVGYTFGSGTRLTVV.

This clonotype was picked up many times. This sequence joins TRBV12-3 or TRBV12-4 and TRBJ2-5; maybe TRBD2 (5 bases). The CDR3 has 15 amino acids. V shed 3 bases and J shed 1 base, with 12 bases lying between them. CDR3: CASSLGRGAQETQYF. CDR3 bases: TGTGCCAGCAGTTTGGGCCGGGGAGCCCAAGAGACCCAGTACTTC.

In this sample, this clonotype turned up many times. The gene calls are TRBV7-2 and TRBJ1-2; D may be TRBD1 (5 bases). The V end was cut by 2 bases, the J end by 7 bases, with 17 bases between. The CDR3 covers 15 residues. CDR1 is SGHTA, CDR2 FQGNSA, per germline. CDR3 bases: TGTGCCAGCAGCTTACAGGCAAACCGGGACGGTGGCTACACCTTC. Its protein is CASSLQANRDGGYTF. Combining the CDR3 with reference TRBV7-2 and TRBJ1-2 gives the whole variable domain GAGVSQSPSNKVTEKGKDVELRCDPISGHTALYWYRQSLGQGLEFLIYFQGNSAPDKSGLPSDRFSAERTGGSVSTLTIQRTQQEDSAVYLCASSLQANRDGGYTFGSGTRLTVV.

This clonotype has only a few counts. In DNA form, the CDR3 reads TGTGCCAGCAGCGGCGGGTCGGGACAGGGGGGCAATCAGCCCCAGCATTTT. It specifies CASSGGSGQGGNQPQHF. The chain couples TRBV7-2 to TRBJ1-5, with 11 bases aligning to TRBD1. V lost 5 bases and J lost 2; bases outside the gene matches: 8. The CDR3 has 17 residues. Germline V gene data show CDR1 as SGHTA and CDR2 as FQGNSA.